This T cell receptor (beta chain) was sequenced during a study of technical replicates of blood from a handful of donors. Sequencing was performed with immunoSEQ multiplex PCR; in TCRdb, only in-frame clones are kept and a portion is missing. The profile shows about 48,000 clones, 90% to 95% of them singletons. Trimming at V came to 4 bases and at J to 6 bases, leaving 7 bases not matched to a gene. This CDR3 comprises 15 residues. Germline V gene sequence: CDR1 MNHNY, CDR2 SVGAGI (reference sequence). What was sequenced was PBMCs. This receptor was obtained from a human donor in good health. Some clones in this sample may be carry-over from other donors' samples. The V call is TRBV6-6, the J call TRBJ2-2; 8 bases match TRBD1. The chain's CDR3 is CASSSGQEEAGELFF. The CDR3 coding sequence is TGTGCCAGCAGTTCGGGACAGGAGGAAGCCGGGGAGCTGTTTTTT.